The source of this T cell receptor beta chain is a study of blood T cell repertoires in COVID-19. The overall study: T cells, B-cell-depleted T cells, or PBMCs supplied cDNA or gDNA.

The CDR3 covers 11 residues. V shed 7 bases and J 5 bases; nucleotides not matched to a gene: 3. Germline CDR1 and CDR2: SGHNT and YYREEE (reference sequence). Authors' data handling: From reference gene primer amplification, estimates of nucleated cell counts were derived. TCRdb's copy holds only in-frame clones and misses some; the assay was immunoSEQ multiplex PCR. The V and J calls and clone size are taken from that table; D and trimming were inferred from the DNA. The sample carries approximately 270,000 clones, over 75% recorded once. What was sequenced was peripheral blood. This TCR was recovered from a woman in her seventies with acute or convalescent COVID-19. The chain uses TRBV5-4 and TRBJ2-7; TRBD2 aligns across 7 bases. CDR3 DNA sequence: TGTGCCAGCGGGGGGGTCAACGAGCAGTACTTC. This translates into CASGGVNEQYF.